One sample yielded the 16 T cell receptor beta chains listed below, sequenced in a study of cytotoxic CD8 clonotypes in ibrutinib-treated CLL. Libraries were prepared by immunoSEQ multiplex PCR; TCRdb keeps only in-frame clonotypes and omits some of them. The sample consists of 250,000 to 350,000 clones, around 69% of them appearing once. The material sequenced was PBMCs, taken at disease progression, from a patient treated with ibrutinib. These receptors were obtained from a human donor with chronic lymphocytic leukemia.

V gene TRBV7-8 combines with J gene TRBJ2-1; the D is unclear. The CDR3 contains 12 residues. Per germline, CDR1 SGHVS and CDR2 FQNEAQ. Deletions cut 8 bases from V and 6 bases from J, with 11 bases between. In DNA form, the CDR3 reads TGTGCCAGCGGAAAAACCAGCAATGAGCAGTTCTTC. It translates to CASGKTSNEQFF.

The V and J genes are TRBV6-1 and TRBJ1-6, with D uncertain. Trimming shortened V by 3 bases and J by 12 bases, and 9 bases separated the two germline ends. Germline values: CDR1 MNHNS, CDR2 SASEGT. There are 12 residues in the CDR3. The CDR3 DNA reads as TGTGCCAGCAGTGATAGAGTCGGACCCCTCCACTTT. Amino acids: CASSDRVGPLHF.

CDR3 residues: CASSPTRLAGYNEQFF. CDR3 nucleotides: TGTGCCAGCAGCCCCACCCGACTAGCGGGATACAATGAGCAGTTCTTC. The V gene is TRBV7-8, the J gene TRBJ2-1; 11 nucleotides align to TRBD2. Trimming removed 5 bases from V and 4 bases from J; junction bases left unmatched: 7. The CDR3 contains 16 residues. Germline V gene lookup returns CDR1 SGHVS and CDR2 FQNEAQ.

In nucleotides, the CDR3 is TGTGCCAGCAGCGTAGGTCCAGCCTATGGCTACACCTTC. Translated: CASSVGPAYGYTF. The chain is built from TRBV9 and TRBJ1-2, with unresolved D. The CDR3 consists of 13 residues. The germline V and J ends were trimmed by 0 bases and 4 bases, with 7 bases remaining between them. Germline CDR1 and CDR2: SGDLS and YYNGEE.

This chain connects TRBV7-3 to TRBJ1-1; no firm D call. The CDR3 spans 13 residues. Trimming left V 0 bases short and J 6 bases short, with 8 bases between. Looked up from germline, CDR1 is SGHTA and CDR2 is FQGTGA. The CDR3 protein is CASSLTGFSEAFF. CDR3 in DNA: TGTGCCAGCAGCTTAACTGGGTTCTCTGAAGCTTTCTTT. The entire variable domain, with the rest obtained from reference TRBV7-3 and TRBJ1-1, is as follows: GAGVSQTPSNKVTEKGKYVELRCDPISGHTALYWYRQSLGQGPEFLIYFQGTGAADDSGLPNDRFFAVRPEGSVSTLKIQRTERGDSAVYLCASSLTGFSEAFFGQGTRLTVV.

This chain connects TRBV2 to TRBJ2-7; D is ambiguous. The germline V gene encodes CDR1 SNHLY and CDR2 FYNNEI. The CDR3 runs to 14 residues. Trimming took 2 bases from V and 3 from J, leaving 11 bases between them. The CDR3 here is CASSETWADYEQYF. The CDR3 DNA follows: TGTGCCAGCAGTGAAACTTGGGCGGACTACGAGCAGTACTTC.

The chain carries TRBV12-5 and TRBJ2-1; 8 bases match TRBD2. The CDR3 has 15 residues. Trimming cost V 0 bases and J 7 bases; bases outside gene matches: 5. Germline loops: CDR1 LGHNT, CDR2 FRNRAP. The CDR3 is CASGLVGLGVNEQFF. DNA of the CDR3: TGTGCTAGTGGTTTGGTGGGACTAGGGGTTAATGAGCAGTTCTTC.

The chain uses TRBV11-2 and TRBJ2-4, with D uncertain. The ends were cut back, 6 bases at V and 1 base at J, with 19 bases in the middle. Germline V CDR1 and CDR2: SGHAT, FQNNGV. This CDR3 comprises 17 residues. DNA of the CDR3: TGTGCCAGCAGACCTCGCAGTTCAGTATTTGCCAAAAACATTCAGTACTTC. It yields the protein CASRPRSSVFAKNIQYF.

The chain joins TRBV20-1 to TRBJ2-5; no clear D. V was pared by 0 bases and J by 4 bases, with 0 bases between. CDR3 length equals 10 residues. CDR1 and CDR2 (germline): DFQATT, SNEGSKA (reference sequence). CDR3 sequence (DNA): TGCAGTGCTAGAGAAGAGACCCAGTACTTC. Translating it yields CSAREETQYF.

The chain uses TRBV18 and TRBJ1-1; D unclear. The V and J ends lost 3 bases and 7 bases respectively, with 12 bases between them. This CDR3 spans 13 amino acids. The V gene's germline CDR1 is KGHSH and CDR2 LQKENI. CDR3 residues: CASSPSTSNEAFF. The CDR3 DNA follows: TGTGCCAGCTCACCCTCGACAAGCAATGAAGCTTTCTTT.

The chain recombines TRBV7-9 with TRBJ1-1, with D maybe TRBD1 (5 bases). Between the trimmed V and J ends, which lost 1 base and 2 bases, there was a span of 11 bases. CDR3 length: 15 residues. From germline, CDR1 is SEHNR and CDR2 FQNEAQ (reference sequence). CDR3 nucleotides: TGTGCCAGCAGCTTAGATAGGACACCAAACACTGAAGCTTTCTTT. Amino acid sequence: CASSLDRTPNTEAFF.

The rearrangement links TRBV19 to TRBJ1-5; 9 bases agree with TRBD1. CDR3 length: 17 amino acids. The junction had 12 bases not matched to a gene; V was cut back by 3 bases and J by 6 bases. The germline CDR1 and CDR2 sequences are LNHDA and SQIVND (reference sequence). The CDR3 sequence: CASSMGTGQGIGQPQHF. Here the CDR3 DNA reads TGTGCCAGTAGTATGGGGACGGGACAGGGAATCGGTCAGCCCCAGCATTTT. The complete variable domain, with remaining parts taken from reference TRBV19 and TRBJ1-5, reads DGGITQSPKYLFRKEGQNVTLSCEQNLNHDAMYWYRQDPGQGLRLIYYSQIVNDFQKGDIAEGYSVSREKKESFPLTVTSAQKNPTAFYLCASSMGTGQGIGQPQHFGDGTRLSIL.

V usage is TRBV19 and J usage is TRBJ1-3; possibly TRBD1 for D (6 bases). There are 14 residues in the CDR3. CDR1 and CDR2 from the germline V gene are LNHDA and SQIVND (reference sequence). Trimming pared 7 bases from V and 4 bases from J, leaving 14 bases between. The CDR3, as DNA: TGTGCCAGTACTAAAGGGGGACAAGGAAACACCATATATTTT. This codes for CASTKGGQGNTIYF. The variable domain in full, with the rest retrieved from reference TRBV19 and TRBJ1-3, is DGGITQSPKYLFRKEGQNVTLSCEQNLNHDAMYWYRQDPGQGLRLIYYSQIVNDFQKGDIAEGYSVSREKKESFPLTVTSAQKNPTAFYLCASTKGGQGNTIYFGEGSWLTVV.

This rearrangement joins TRBV9 to TRBJ2-2, with D hard to call. V gave up 0 bases and J gave up 4 bases, with 7 bases separating them. CDR3 length equals 14 residues. CDR1 and CDR2 (germline): SGDLS, YYNGEE. The CDR3 is CASSVGQATGELFF. For the CDR3, the DNA is TGTGCCAGCAGCGTAGGCCAGGCCACCGGGGAGCTGTTTTTT.

The chain carries TRBV5-1 and TRBJ1-6; no clear D. The CDR3 spans 16 residues. Deletions cut 0 bases from V and 1 base from J, with 8 bases between. Germline-derived CDR1 and CDR2 are SGHRS and YFSETQ. CDR3 sequence: CASSLGSPSYNSPLHF. The CDR3 nucleotides are TGCGCCAGCAGCTTGGGCAGTCCGTCCTATAATTCACCCCTCCACTTT.

The chain recombines TRBV28 with TRBJ2-7, with TRBD1 identical over 7 bases. The CDR3 length is 15 residues. Germline lookup yields CDR1 MDHEN and CDR2 SYDVKM. Trimming removed 6 bases from V and 2 bases from J; junction bases left unmatched: 10. The CDR3 is CASSTPTGSTYEQYF. CDR3 coding DNA: TGTGCCAGCAGCACCCCGACAGGGTCGACCTACGAGCAGTACTTC.